The clone carrying this T cell receptor beta chain has just a few counts. The data originate from a study of T-cell reconstitution after alpha-beta-depleted transplantation in children. Unique molecular identifiers were used in preparing the TCRbeta library. TCRdb re-called the PCR reads through MiXCR, storing one row per CDR3 protein. Seen here are fewer than 1 million distinct CDR3 sequences, 15% to 20% observed once, and the top ten hold around 5.3%. The CDR3 totals 16 residues. Germline trimming cut 4 bases from V and 3 bases from J; bases unmatched to any gene: 11. Looked up from germline, CDR1 is SGHVS and CDR2 is FQNEAQ.

The clonotype originates from a male patient aged 5 to 17 who had a stem cell transplant for acute lymphoblastic leukemia, so the T cells may come from the graft donor. The sequences come from PBMCs, mostly from graft donor cells, collected 360 days after TCRalphabeta/CD19-depleted stem cell transplant. The chain employs TRBV7-8 and TRBJ2-5; 7 nucleotides agree with TRBD2. DNA of the CDR3: TGTGCCAGCAGCTCCAGGACTAGATTAAGCAAAGAGACCCAGTACTTC. Amino acid sequence: CASSSRTRLSKETQYF.